This T cell receptor beta chain was recorded in a study of blood T cell repertoires in COVID-19. Study in general: Samples representing acute and convalescent COVID-19 were sourced from the United States, Italy and Spain.

Study processing details: How many nucleated cells were present was estimated from reference gene primer amplification. The method was immunoSEQ multiplex PCR; TCRdb's version includes in-frame clones alone and lacks a portion of them. D and trimming come from the DNA, and the V and J calls and clone size come from that table. Of over 100,000 clones in the sample, 86% are singletons; the top ten hold more than 4%. The CDR3 runs to 11 residues. The V end lost 8 bases, the J end lost 5 bases, and 6 bases lay between the germline ends. The TCR was taken from a man aged 40-49 years with acute or convalescent COVID-19. The genes are TRBV12-3 or TRBV12-4 and TRBJ2-2, with no clear D. Sequencing used peripheral blood. As DNA, the CDR3 is TGTGCCAGCCAGAAAACCGGGGAGCTGTTTTTT. Translating gives CASQKTGELFF.